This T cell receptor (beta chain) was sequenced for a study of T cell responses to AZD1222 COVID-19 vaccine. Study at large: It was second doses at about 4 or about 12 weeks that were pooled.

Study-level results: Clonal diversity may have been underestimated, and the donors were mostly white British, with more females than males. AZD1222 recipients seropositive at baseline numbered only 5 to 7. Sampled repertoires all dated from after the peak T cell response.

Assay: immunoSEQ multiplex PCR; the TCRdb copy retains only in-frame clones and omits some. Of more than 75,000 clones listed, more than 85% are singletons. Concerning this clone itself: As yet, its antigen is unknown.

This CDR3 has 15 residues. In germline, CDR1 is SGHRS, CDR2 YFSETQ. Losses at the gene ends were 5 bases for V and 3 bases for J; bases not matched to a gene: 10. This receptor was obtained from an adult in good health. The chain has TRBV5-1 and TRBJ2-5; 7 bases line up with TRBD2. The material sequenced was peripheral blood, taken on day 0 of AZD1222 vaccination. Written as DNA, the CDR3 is TGCGCCAGCAGGATCAGCGGGACTACTGAAGAGACCCAGTACTTC. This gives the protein CASRISGTTEETQYF.